This T cell receptor (beta chain) came from a study of beta chain features in type 1 diabetes. Study-level information: Patients were similar to healthy donors in age and gender (as well as in cell yields).

Blood was drawn once from each donor into heparinised tubes. The draws averaged about 0.12 L. CDR1 is LGHNA, CDR2 YSLEER, per germline. The CDR3 contains 15 residues. The junction had 5 bases not matched to a gene; V was cut back by 5 bases and J by 3 bases. The investigators reverse transcribed all of the isolated RNA, so they sequenced expressed TCRB transcripts. Repertoires were generated with immunoSEQ multiplex PCR, while TCRdb's copy carries only in-frame clones and drops some. The repertoire holds under 550,000 clones, approximately 10% seen once, with 0.045% to 0.06% in the top ten. About this clone itself: As yet, its antigen is unknown.

General study findings and limits: Shortening of TCRB CDR3s, moderate but significant, appeared in all four CD4+ subsets of Type 1 diabetes patients.

The chain uses TRBV4-3 and TRBJ1-4; TRBD1 aligns across 8 bases. The sequencing input was naive CD4+ T cells from blood. The origin of this receptor is a woman in her late teens or twenties in good health. The CDR3 is CASSAQGAANEKLFF. Here the CDR3 DNA reads TGCGCCAGCAGCGCTCAGGGGGCGGCTAATGAAAAACTGTTTTTT.